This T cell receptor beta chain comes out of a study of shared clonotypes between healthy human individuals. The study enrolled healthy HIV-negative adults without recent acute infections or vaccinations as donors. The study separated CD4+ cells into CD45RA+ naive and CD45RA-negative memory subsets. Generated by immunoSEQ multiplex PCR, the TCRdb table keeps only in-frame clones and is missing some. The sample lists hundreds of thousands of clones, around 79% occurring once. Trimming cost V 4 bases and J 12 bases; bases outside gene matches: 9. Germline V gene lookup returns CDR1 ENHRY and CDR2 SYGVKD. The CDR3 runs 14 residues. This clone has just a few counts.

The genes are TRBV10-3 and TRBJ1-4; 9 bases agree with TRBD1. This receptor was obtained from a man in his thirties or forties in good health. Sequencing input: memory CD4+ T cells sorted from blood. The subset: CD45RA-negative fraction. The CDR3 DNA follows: TGTGCCATCAGTGGTGCGGGACAGGGTCGGGAACTGTTTTTT. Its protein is CAISGAGQGRELFF.